These 4 T cell receptor beta chains originate from one sample sequenced in a study of post-analysis software for immune sequencing data (dated by TCRdb to between 2014 and 2017). Their antigens remain unidentified. Library construction relied on PCR. Sequenced using an Illumina HiSeq 2500. To reduce PCR and sequencing biases, unique molecular identifiers were incorporated into the TCR beta cDNA libraries. The public reads were quality trimmed at Q25 with fastp and then assembled into clones with MiXCR by TCRdb, keeping productive beta chains. Here each entry gathers all rows of one CDR3 protein and keeps the most common genes and DNA. The sample includes about 820,000 distinct CDR3 sequences, with under 70% observed a single time. Approximately 4.5% of the sample is taken by the ten largest. Beyond this particular receptor, the publication reports: Significantly higher frequencies in patients than in controls were found for five TRBV segments, including TRBV5-6, TRBV5-1 and TRBV20-1.

The sequencing sample was made of blood. These receptors all stem from a girl aged 5-17 years with multiple sclerosis.

This rearrangement joins TRBV6-6 to TRBJ1-1; a weak D match, TRBD1 (6 bases). Germline CDR1 is MNHNY and CDR2 is SVGAGI (reference sequence). This CDR3 comprises 15 residues. With 7 bases removed from V and 5 bases from J, the gap between germline ends came to 20 bases. DNA for the CDR3: TGTGCCAGCATCCCTCCGGGGGGCCGAAGGACTGAAGCTTTCTTT. Its protein product is CASIPPGGRRTEAFF.

This clonotype showed up just once. This chain uses TRBV12-5 with TRBJ2-1, with TRBD1 as a possible D gene (7 bases). This CDR3 is built from 15 residues. Trimming shortened V by 6 bases and J by 2 bases, and 14 bases separated the two germline ends. Germline CDR1 is LGHNT and CDR2 is FRNRAP. The CDR3 nucleotides are TGTGCTAGTGGCCGCGGGGACAGTACCTACAATGAGCAGTTCTTC. Its translation is CASGRGDSTYNEQFF.

This clonotype came up a few times. The chain is built from TRBV15 and TRBJ2-5; D is unresolved. V gave up 0 bases and J gave up 2 bases, with 7 bases separating them. This CDR3 spans 14 amino acids. Germline-derived CDR1 and CDR2 are LNHNV and YYDKDF (reference sequence). The CDR3 is CATSRDRPQETQYF. The CDR3 nucleotides read TGTGCCACCAGCAGAGATCGGCCTCAAGAGACCCAGTACTTC.

CDR3 region: CASSQDRLAGVPHEQYF. For the CDR3, the DNA is TGTGCCAGCAGCCAAGATCGCCTAGCGGGAGTCCCCCACGAGCAGTACTTC. V is TRBV3-1 and J is TRBJ2-5, with TRBD2 matching over 10 bases. The J call may be faulty, since TRBJ2-7 better matches the DNA end. Per the germline V gene, CDR1 is LGHDT and CDR2 is YNNKEL (reference sequence). This CDR3 region has 17 residues.